The 30 T cell receptor beta chains reported below all come from one sample, sequenced in a study of shared clonotypes between healthy human individuals. Selected positively for CCR7 and CD45RO-negative, naive CD8 cells excluded terminally differentiated effector memory CD45RA+ cells. Clones were read by immunoSEQ multiplex PCR, and TCRdb kept only the in-frame ones, dropping some. Here the sample spans some 2.1 million clones, over 85% being singletons. Sequences were obtained from naive CD8+ T cells sorted from blood. These receptors all stem from a man younger than 30 in good health.

J is TRBJ2-3 and V is TRBV25-1, with no clear D. V was cut by 3 bases and J by 2 bases, with 9 bases left in between. Germline V CDR1 and CDR2: MGHDK, SYGVNS. The CDR3 loop spans 14 amino acids. The CDR3 sequence: CASSERSYTDTQYF. CDR3 bases: TGTGCCAGCAGTGAGAGGTCCTACACAGATACGCAGTATTTT.

Regarding this clone: Other DNA sequences from this sample encode an identical CDR3 as well. This chain connects TRBV5-6 to TRBJ2-7; D not certain. The V and J ends lost 0 bases and 2 bases respectively, with 9 bases between them. The CDR3 has 14 residues. Per germline, CDR1 SGHDT and CDR2 YYEEEE. Here the CDR3 DNA reads TGTGCCAGCAGCTTGGGGAGTTCCCCCTACGAGCAGTACTTC. Translating it yields CASSLGSSPYEQYF.

This clone appeared a single time. The rearrangement joins TRBV7-9 to TRBJ2-7; 7 bases agree with TRBD2. Germline loops: CDR1 SEHNR, CDR2 FQNEAQ (reference sequence). Unmatched junction bases numbered 3, after V lost 8 bases and J lost 5 bases. The length of the CDR3 is 11 residues. DNA of the CDR3: TGTGCCAGCCTGGCGGGGGACGAGCAGTACTTC. This sequence encodes CASLAGDEQYF.

The chain couples TRBV12-2 to TRBJ2-3; no DNA check was done on the table's D call, TRBD2. TRBV12-2 is shown as a pseudogene. This CDR3 spans 18 amino acids. The CDR3 region is CASRTTSGRVFYTDTQYF. The CDR3 nucleotides are TGTGCAAGTCGCACAACTAGCGGGAGAGTCTTTTACACAGATACGCAGTATTTT.

On this clone itself: Other DNA sequences in the same sample also yield this CDR3. V is TRBV29-1 and J is TRBJ1-5; D is perhaps TRBD1 (5 bases). This CDR3 comprises 14 residues. The V gene's germline CDR1 is SQVTM and CDR2 ANQGSEA. V lost 2 bases to trimming and J lost 0 bases, with 8 bases between them. This chain's CDR3 is CSVETGDSNQPQHF. The CDR3 coding sequence is TGCAGCGTTGAAACAGGTGATAGCAATCAGCCCCAGCATTTT.

The genes are TRBV27 and TRBJ1-1, with 8 bases that match TRBD1. Losses at the gene ends were 5 bases for V and 5 bases for J; bases not matched to a gene: 7. Germline CDR1 and CDR2: MNHEY and SMNVEV (reference sequence). CDR3 length: 14 amino acids. The CDR3 loop reads CASSQQGDRTEAFF. CDR3 nucleotide sequence: TGTGCCAGCAGTCAACAGGGGGATCGGACTGAAGCTTTCTTT.

CDR3 protein: CASSQESGQGGYEQYF. The CDR3 DNA reads TGCGCCAGCAGCCAAGAGTCAGGACAGGGGGGCTACGAGCAGTACTTC. The chain recombines TRBV4-1 with TRBJ2-7; TRBD1 agrees at 10 bases. The trim removed 0 bases at V and 3 bases at J, leaving 5 bases unmatched. Germline V CDR1 and CDR2: MGHRA, YSYEKL. This CDR3 region has 16 residues.

The chain joins TRBV9 to TRBJ2-1, with D uncertain. In germline, CDR1 is SGDLS, CDR2 YYNGEE. V gave up 3 bases and J gave up 0 bases, with 7 bases separating them. The CDR3 covers 14 residues. This CDR3 reads CASSERSSYNEQFF. The DNA for the CDR3 is TGTGCCAGCAGCGAACGAAGCTCCTACAATGAGCAGTTCTTC.

In regard to this clone: The sample holds other DNA sequences that translate to the same CDR3. The chain joins TRBV7-9 to TRBJ1-1; 9 nucleotides line up with TRBD1. CDR1 is SEHNR and CDR2 is FQNEAQ in the germline V gene (reference sequence). Unmatched junction bases numbered 6, after V lost 5 bases and J lost 5 bases. The CDR3 runs to 14 residues. In DNA form, the CDR3 reads TGTGCCAGCAGCCCCGGGACAGGGTTAACTGAAGCTTTCTTT. As protein: CASSPGTGLTEAFF.

This clone is a singleton in its sample. This chain links TRBV7-6 with TRBJ2-2; perhaps TRBD2 as D (6 bases). Germline lookup yields CDR1 SGHVS and CDR2 FNYEAQ. V lost 0 bases and J 5 bases, leaving 10 bases between the germline ends. The CDR3 has 15 residues. DNA for the CDR3: TGTGCCAGCAGCTTAGCCCGCGCGGGGACCGGGGAGCTGTTTTTT. It yields the protein CASSLARAGTGELFF.

The rearrangement joins TRBV4-2 to TRBJ2-7, with D hard to call. V was shortened by 0 bases and J by 0 bases, with 6 bases between the two germline ends. Per germline, CDR1 LGHNA and CDR2 YNFKEQ. The CDR3 has 14 amino acids. This chain's CDR3 is CASSQEDDSYEQYF. CDR3 nucleotides: TGTGCCAGCAGCCAAGAGGACGACTCCTACGAGCAGTACTTC.

This chain's CDR3 is CSVGTGNQPQHF. CDR3 bases: TGCAGCGTTGGAACGGGCAATCAGCCCCAGCATTTT. The chain has TRBV29-1 and TRBJ1-5; D not resolved. CDR3 size: 12 residues. V lost 4 bases and J 2 bases, leaving 6 bases between the germline ends. Germline V CDR1 and CDR2: SQVTM, ANQGSEA.

The chain carries TRBV14 and TRBJ1-2; perhaps TRBD1 as D (5 bases). V dropped 0 bases and J dropped 3 bases, with 14 bases sitting between them. Germline CDR1 reads SGHDN; CDR2 reads FVKESK. This CDR3 region has 16 residues. The CDR3 here is CASSQEWGMGDYGYTF. The CDR3 nucleotides read TGTGCCAGCAGCCAAGAATGGGGGATGGGGGACTATGGCTACACCTTC.

The chain has TRBV7-6 and TRBJ1-1; D is unclear. The CDR3 consists of 15 residues. The germline V gene encodes CDR1 SGHVS and CDR2 FNYEAQ. The germline V and J ends were trimmed by 1 base and 0 bases, with 9 bases remaining between them. The CDR3 nucleotides read TGTGCCAGCAGCTTAGAAGGCGGTTTGAACACTGAAGCTTTCTTT. Its translation: CASSLEGGLNTEAFF. Variable domain in full (rest from reference TRBV7-6 and TRBJ1-1): GAGVSQSPRYKVTKRGQDVALRCDPISGHVSLYWYRQALGQGPEFLTYFNYEAQQDKSGLPNDRFSAERPEGSISTLTIQRTEQRDSAMYRCASSLEGGLNTEAFFGQGTRLTVV.

As regards this clone: The sample contains more than one DNA sequence encoding this CDR3. The genes are TRBV27 and TRBJ2-7; TRBD1 aligns across 7 bases. J was trimmed by 2 bases and V by 5 bases; bases with no gene match: 3. CDR3 length: 13 residues. Germline CDR1 reads MNHEY; CDR2 reads SMNVEV (reference sequence). The CDR3 nucleotides read TGTGCCAGCAGTCCGACAGGGCCCTACGAGCAGTACTTC. It codes for CASSPTGPYEQYF.

Only one count was recorded for this clone. Additional DNA sequences in this sample encode the identical CDR3. The gene calls are TRBV6-5 and TRBJ2-7; the match to TRBD1 covers 10 bases. With V trimmed by 3 bases and J by 5 bases, 4 bases remained unmatched. CDR3 length: 14 residues. Germline loops: CDR1 MNHEY, CDR2 SVGAGI. The CDR3 nucleotides read TGTGCCAGCAGTTATGGGACAGGGGTCCACGAGCAGTACTTC. This translates into CASSYGTGVHEQYF.

The V gene is TRBV2, the J gene TRBJ2-7; 9 bases are a match to TRBD1. Trimming removed 2 bases from V and 4 bases from J; junction bases left unmatched: 6. This CDR3 contains 15 residues. Germline CDR1 is SNHLY and CDR2 is FYNNEI. The CDR3 here is CASSEWDRDGYEQYF. The CDR3 DNA is TGTGCCAGCAGTGAATGGGACAGGGATGGTTACGAGCAGTACTTC.

The chain couples TRBV7-6 to TRBJ2-2, with 14 positions matching TRBD2. This CDR3 is 17 amino acids long. J gave up 2 bases and V 4 bases, and 3 bases lay outside the gene matches. Per germline, CDR1 SGHVS and CDR2 FNYEAQ. The CDR3 DNA is TGTGCCAGCAGCTCAGGACTAGCGGGGGGAAACACCGGGGAGCTGTTTTTT. Residues: CASSSGLAGGNTGELFF.

The rearrangement links TRBV13 to TRBJ2-5; 8 nucleotides agree with TRBD2. The CDR3 runs to 14 residues. Germline CDR1 reads PRHDT; CDR2 reads FYEKMQ (reference sequence). V gave up 3 bases and J gave up 3 bases; unmatched junction bases: 3. CDR3 loop: CASSFGTSEETQYF. DNA of the CDR3: TGTGCCAGCAGCTTCGGGACTAGTGAAGAGACCCAGTACTTC.

The rearrangement joins TRBV6-6 to TRBJ1-5; 8 bases fit TRBD1. The CDR3 extends over 15 amino acids. V trimming: 2 bases; J trimming: 3 bases; junction bases outside the gene matches: 3. Per the germline V gene, CDR1 is MNHNY and CDR2 is SVGAGI (reference sequence). The CDR3 region has the DNA TGTGCCAGCAGTTACCGGGGACAGGTCAATCAGCCCCAGCATTTT. Amino acid sequence: CASSYRGQVNQPQHF.

The chain employs TRBV27 and TRBJ2-3, with 8 bases fitting TRBD2. Germline values: CDR1 MNHEY, CDR2 SMNVEV (reference sequence). The V gene end was trimmed by 8 bases and the J gene end by 2 bases; junction bases not matched to a gene: 9. This CDR3 spans 15 amino acids. CDR3 sequence (DNA): TGTGCCAGCCGACCCGGGGGGGATTACACAGATACGCAGTATTTT. Residues: CASRPGGDYTDTQYF.

V is TRBV4-1 and J is TRBJ1-1; 7 bases are shared with TRBD1. CDR3 length: 13 residues. Germline lookup yields CDR1 MGHRA and CDR2 YSYEKL. V lost 8 bases to trimming and J lost 4 bases; unmatched junction nucleotides: 7. The CDR3 loop reads CASSDRQGTEAFF. CDR3 DNA: TGCGCCAGCTCGGACAGGCAAGGCACTGAAGCTTTCTTT.

For the CDR3, the DNA is TGTGCCAGCAGCAATATAGGGAACGAGCAGTACTTC. Protein product: CASSNIGNEQYF. V is TRBV21-1 and J is TRBJ2-7. TRBV21-1 has pseudogene status. The CDR3 length is 12 residues.

This clone occurred once. This chain uses TRBV5-5 with TRBJ1-2; D gene unclear. CDR3 length: 12 amino acids. Trimming left V 2 bases short and J 8 bases short, with 10 bases between. The V gene's germline CDR1 is SGHKS and CDR2 YYEKEE (reference sequence). Here the CDR3 reads CASSLTGYGYTF. The CDR3 DNA follows: TGTGCCAGCAGCTTAACGGGGTACGGCTACACCTTC.

The rearrangement joins TRBV4-3 to TRBJ2-3; tentatively, D is TRBD2 (5 bases). Deletions cut 0 bases from V and 6 bases from J, with 22 bases between. The length of the CDR3 is 18 residues. Germline lookup yields CDR1 LGHNA and CDR2 YSLEER. CDR3 in amino acids: CASSQDDASSSPGDTQYF. The DNA of the CDR3 is TGCGCCAGCAGCCAAGATGATGCCTCCTCAAGCCCGGGGGATACGCAGTATTTT.

The rearrangement links TRBV7-6 to TRBJ1-5; D unresolved. The V end lost 6 bases, the J end lost 3 bases, and 15 bases lay between the germline ends. This CDR3 comprises 15 residues. CDR1 and CDR2 (germline): SGHVS, FNYEAQ. The CDR3 spells CASSLSQHPNQPQHF. The CDR3 DNA follows: TGTGCCAGCAGTTTATCACAGCACCCCAATCAGCCCCAGCATTTT.

The chain employs TRBV18 and TRBJ2-1, with TRBD2 as a possible D gene (6 bases). V was clipped by 3 bases and J by 6 bases, with 9 bases between them. This CDR3 is 13 amino acids long. Germline CDR1 and CDR2: KGHSH and LQKENI. CDR3 in DNA: TGTGCCAGCTCACCCTCCGGGGGCAATGAGCAGTTCTTC. This sequence encodes CASSPSGGNEQFF.

The chain joins TRBV2 to TRBJ1-6; D may be TRBD1 (6 bases). CDR3 length equals 15 residues. Trimming took 1 base from V and 6 from J, leaving 10 bases between them. Germline lookup yields CDR1 SNHLY and CDR2 FYNNEI. CDR3 sequence: CASSEVTGINSPLHF. The DNA of the CDR3 is TGTGCCAGCAGTGAAGTTACAGGGATTAATTCACCCCTCCACTTT.

The chain uses TRBV11-2 and TRBJ2-7; TRBD2 might be the D (6 bases). The CDR3 extends over 14 amino acids. V lost 2 bases to trimming and J lost 3 bases, with 11 bases between them. CDR1 and CDR2 from the germline V gene are SGHAT and FQNNGV. Written as DNA, the CDR3 is TGTGCCAGCAGCTTATCTGGAGGGGTCTACGAGCAGTACTTC. This gives the protein CASSLSGGVYEQYF.

This rearrangement joins TRBV7-2 to TRBJ2-7; the D gene is possibly TRBD1 (5 bases). Germline V gives CDR1 SGHTA, CDR2 FQGNSA. This CDR3 spans 15 amino acids. Trimming left V 5 bases short and J 3 bases short, with 17 bases between. DNA for the CDR3: TGTGCCAGCAGCCAGGGCGGCAGTATAATCTACGAGCAGTACTTC. Its protein is CASSQGGSIIYEQYF. Filled out from reference TRBV7-2 and TRBJ2-7, the complete variable domain reads GAGVSQSPSNKVTEKGKDVELRCDPISGHTALYWYRQSLGQGLEFLIYFQGNSAPDKSGLPSDRFSAERTGGSVSTLTIQRTQQEDSAVYLCASSQGGSIIYEQYFGPGTRLTVT.